This is a list of T cell receptor beta chains from one sample in a study of blood T cells in healthy people across ages. One entry per CDR3 protein results from TCRdb running MiXCR on the 5' RACE reads. The repertoire has 550,000 to 800,000 distinct CDR3 sequences, 20% to 25% of them found once; the top ten carry about 3.6%. Sequenced: blood. The receptors originated from a man aged 65 to 79 in good health. Both conserved end residues are part of each CDR3.

J gene,V gene,CDR3 protein
TRBJ2-1,TRBV28,CASSLETGREQFF
TRBJ1-1,TRBV20-1,CSARVGVKNTEAFF
TRBJ1-1,TRBV18,CASSPTVGRLGTEAFF
TRBJ2-1,TRBV20-1,CSATPGTQDVNEQFF
TRBJ2-7,TRBV20-1,CSASTGLAGYEQYF
.,TRBV27,CASSDLSGRDSYNGQFF
TRBJ2-7,TRBV20-1,CSAQKGQETSYEQYF
TRBJ2-3,TRBV12-3/TRBV12-4,CASSPRDRGADTQYF
TRBJ2-5,TRBV6-1,CASSEDGRDGGTQYF
TRBJ1-2,TRBV5-6,CASSLYSWQTANYGYTF
TRBJ2-5,TRBV11-2,CASSSRLLQETQYF
TRBJ1-2,TRBV3-1,CASTDWGSNYGYTF
TRBJ1-2,TRBV18,CASSPSGVGYTF
TRBJ2-5,TRBV5-1,CASSLETGPQETQYF
TRBJ2-7,TRBV29-1,CSAASGQGYEQYF
TRBJ2-3,TRBV20-1,CSARTAGVRPDTQYF
TRBJ2-3,TRBV11-2,CASSLVGTQYF
TRBJ2-7,TRBV20-1,CSATDRASSYEQYF
TRBJ2-7,TRBV11-2,CASSLDERGRPGAYEQYF
TRBJ2-3,TRBV21-1,CASSKGRRRHTDTQYF
TRBJ1-2,TRBV2,CASSTRTGSYGYTF
TRBJ2-6,TRBV6-1,CASSRILSGANVLTF
TRBJ2-5,TRBV4-1,CASSHPAGGLETQYF
.,TRBV11-2,CASSPWTYNEQFF